These 10 T cell receptor beta chains were sequenced from one sample in a study of CXCR3-negative and CXCR3-positive naive CD8 T cells (dated by TCRdb to between 2018 and 2021). Their antigens are not known. Findings and caveats that apply to the study as a whole: TRB CDR3s from CXCR3-positive naive cells showed higher hydrophobicity (lower Kidera factor 4), lower energy, and higher strength and volume indices than CXCR3-negative naive cells.

The sequencer listed for this sample is NextSeq 550. The Human TCR Profiling Kit (MiLaboratory) was used to make UMI-labeled 5' RACE TRB cDNA libraries. TCRdb reprocessed the reads; each CDR3 protein sequence makes one entry, and DNA is unavailable. The table for this sample lists 150,000 or so distinct CDR3 sequences. Jointly, the top ten make up just under 0.5% of the sample. Source material: naive CXCR3+ CD8+ T cells from blood. Reading the label with the study, this specimen's cell subset or site is: CD45RO-CCR7+CD27+CD95- naive CD8+ T cells expressing CXCR3 (TNR3+). The receptors derive from a human donor in good health. Some clones in this sample may be carry-over from other donors' samples.

The chain links TRBV5-6 to TRBJ2-7; TCRdb's assignment of TRBD1 cannot be checked, as there is no DNA. CDR1 and CDR2 from the germline V gene are SGHDT and YYEEEE. The CDR3 extends over 16 amino acids. CDR3 in amino acids: CASSLSSWGEYYEQYF. Variable domain in full (rest from reference TRBV5-6 and TRBJ2-7): DAGVTQSPTHLIKTRGQQVTLRCSPKSGHDTVSWYQQALGQGPQFIFQYYEEEERQRGNFPDRFSGHQFPNYSSELNVNALLLGDSALYLCASSLSSWGEYYEQYFGPGTRLTVT.

This chain links TRBV20-1 with TRBJ2-7; TCRdb selects TRBD2, and the lack of DNA leaves this call unchecked. Germline V CDR1 and CDR2: DFQATT, SNEGSKA (reference sequence). This CDR3 has 20 amino acids. This CDR3 reads CSAQRRLDGASGGRRYEQYF.

The V gene is TRBV11-2, the J gene TRBJ2-1. CDR1 and CDR2 (germline): SGHAT, FQNNGV. This CDR3 comprises 12 residues. CDR3 sequence: CASSFMTPEQFF.

The chain links TRBV12-3 or TRBV12-4 to TRBJ2-2; TCRdb selects TRBD1, and the lack of DNA leaves this call unchecked. The CDR3 sequence is 12 residues long. The CDR3 protein is CASSPGSGELFF.

V is TRBV28 and J is TRBJ2-5; absent DNA, TCRdb's TRBD2 call cannot be checked. CDR1 is MDHEN, CDR2 SYDVKM, per germline. The CDR3 extends over 18 amino acids. Here the CDR3 reads CASSLSTSGRFGQETQYF.

The rearrangement links TRBV28 to TRBJ1-5; the TCRdb call, TRBD1, lacks DNA for checking. This CDR3 has 16 amino acids. CDR1 is MDHEN, CDR2 SYDVKM, per germline. CDR3 residues: CASSSRQLYSNQPQHF.

The chain has TRBV6-9 and TRBJ2-7. This CDR3 comprises 14 residues. In germline, CDR1 is MNHGY, CDR2 SVAAGI. CDR3 region: CASSSTGNSYEQYF.

This chain joins TRBV6-2 or TRBV6-3 and TRBJ1-5; TCRdb's D call of TRBD1 is untestable without DNA. The germline V gene has CDR1 MNHEY and CDR2 SVGEGT. The CDR3 contains 13 residues. CDR3 sequence: CASGQGRRQPQHF.

The CDR3 loop reads CASSKGWEISYNEQFF. The V call is TRBV21-1, the J call TRBJ2-1. TRBV21-1 is designated a pseudogene. The CDR3 is made up of 16 amino acids.

This chain links TRBV29-1 with TRBJ1-1; TCRdb returns TRBD1, unconfirmable since there is no DNA. This CDR3 region has 12 residues. Germline V lookup: CDR1 SQVTM, CDR2 ANQGSEA. The CDR3: CSVLGQGAEAFF.